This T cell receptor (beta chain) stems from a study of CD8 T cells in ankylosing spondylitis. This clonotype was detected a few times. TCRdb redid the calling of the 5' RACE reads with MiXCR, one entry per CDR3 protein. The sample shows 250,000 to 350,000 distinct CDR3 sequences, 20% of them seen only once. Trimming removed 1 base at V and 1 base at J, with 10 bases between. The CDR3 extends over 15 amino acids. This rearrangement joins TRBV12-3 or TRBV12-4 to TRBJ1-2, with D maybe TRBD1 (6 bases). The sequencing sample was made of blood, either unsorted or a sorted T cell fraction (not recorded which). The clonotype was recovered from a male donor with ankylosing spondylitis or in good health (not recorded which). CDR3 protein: CASSLGQAINYGYTF. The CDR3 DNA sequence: TGTGCCAGCAGTTTAGGACAGGCGATTAACTATGGCTACACCTTC.